This TCR beta chain was documented in a study of blood T cell repertoires in COVID-19. Across the whole study: Acute and convalescent COVID-19 samples came from the United States, Italy and Spain. In each case, the material was cDNA or gDNA derived from T cells, B-cell-depleted T cells, or PBMCs.

Methods used by the authors: Estimated nucleated cell counts came from reference gene primer amplification. Clones were sequenced by immunoSEQ multiplex PCR, and TCRdb holds only the in-frame ones, with some missing. The D gene and trimming were derived from the DNA, and the V and J assignments and clone size from that table. Of over 100,000 clones listed, almost 80% are singletons. Germline V gene data show CDR1 as SGHAT and CDR2 as FQNNGV. Deletions cut 2 bases from V and 0 bases from J, with 17 bases between. The length of the CDR3 is 18 residues. The chain couples TRBV11-2 to TRBJ1-3, with D perhaps TRBD1 (5 bases). The sample taken for sequencing was peripheral blood. The receptor's source is a man between 60 and 70 years old with active or convalescent COVID-19. The CDR3 sequence is CASSLSRRGTFSGNTIYF. The CDR3 nucleotides read TGTGCCAGCAGCTTATCCCGAAGAGGGACTTTCTCTGGAAACACCATATATTTT.